Reported below is one TCR beta chain. This sample stems from a study of blood T cell repertoires in COVID-19. The overall study: The cDNA or gDNA used as material had been derived from T cells, B-cell-depleted T cells, or PBMCs.

Here immunoSEQ multiplex PCR was the method, and the copy in TCRdb shows in-frame clones only, minus some. Here the sample spans about 150,000 clones, around 84% being singletons. Trimming removed 5 bases from V and 3 bases from J; junction bases left unmatched: 6. Germline values: CDR1 SEHNR, CDR2 FQNEAQ (reference sequence). This CDR3 comprises 15 residues. This rearrangement joins TRBV7-9 to TRBJ2-1, with 8 bases lining up with TRBD1. The sample taken for sequencing was peripheral blood. The clonotype originates from a woman aged 45-65 years with acute or convalescent COVID-19. This CDR3 reads CASSQPGTGYNEQFF. For the CDR3, the DNA is TGTGCCAGCAGCCAACCCGGGACAGGCTACAATGAGCAGTTCTTC. Full variable domain (rest looked up from reference TRBV7-9 and TRBJ2-1): DTGVSQNPRHKITKRGQNVTFRCDPISEHNRLYWYRQTLGQGPEFLTYFQNEAQLEKSRLLSDRFSAERPKGSFSTLEIQRTEQGDSAMYLCASSQPGTGYNEQFFGPGTRLTVL.